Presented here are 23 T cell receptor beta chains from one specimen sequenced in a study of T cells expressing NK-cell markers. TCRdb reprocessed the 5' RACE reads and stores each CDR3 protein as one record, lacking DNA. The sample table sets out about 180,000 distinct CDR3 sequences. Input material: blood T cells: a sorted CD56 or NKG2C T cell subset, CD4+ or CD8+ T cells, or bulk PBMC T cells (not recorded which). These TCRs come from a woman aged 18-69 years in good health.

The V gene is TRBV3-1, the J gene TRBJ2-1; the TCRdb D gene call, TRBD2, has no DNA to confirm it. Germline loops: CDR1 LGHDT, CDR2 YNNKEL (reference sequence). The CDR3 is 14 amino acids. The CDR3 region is CASSQASGYNEQFF.

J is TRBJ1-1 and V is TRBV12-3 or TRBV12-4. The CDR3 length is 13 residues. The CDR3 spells CASSYYGRVEAFF.

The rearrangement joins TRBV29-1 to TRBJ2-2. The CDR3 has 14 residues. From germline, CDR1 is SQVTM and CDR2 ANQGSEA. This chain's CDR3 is CSVEGNVNTGELFF.

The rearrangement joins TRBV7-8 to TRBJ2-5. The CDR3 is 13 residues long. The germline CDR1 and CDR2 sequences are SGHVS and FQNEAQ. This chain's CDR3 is CASSRDRRETQYF.

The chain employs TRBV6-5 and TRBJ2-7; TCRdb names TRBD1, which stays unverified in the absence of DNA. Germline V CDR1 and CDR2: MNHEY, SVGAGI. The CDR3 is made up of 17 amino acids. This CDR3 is CASSFAGTITSTYEQYF.

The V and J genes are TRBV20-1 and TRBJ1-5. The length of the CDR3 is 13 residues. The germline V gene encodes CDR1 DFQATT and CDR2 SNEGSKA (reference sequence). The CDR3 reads CSARHDPDQPQHF.

The CDR3 here is CSARGGSRTYEQYF. The rearrangement uses TRBV20-1 and TRBJ2-7; TCRdb returns TRBD2, unconfirmable since there is no DNA. CDR1 is DFQATT, CDR2 SNEGSKA, per germline (reference sequence). This CDR3 has 14 amino acids.

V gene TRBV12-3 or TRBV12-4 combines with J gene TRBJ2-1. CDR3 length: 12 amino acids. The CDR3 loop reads CASSSLGNEQFF.

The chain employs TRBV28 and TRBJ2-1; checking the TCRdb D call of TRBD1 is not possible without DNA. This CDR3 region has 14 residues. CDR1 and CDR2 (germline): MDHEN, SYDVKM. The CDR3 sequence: CASLTGGSYNEQFF. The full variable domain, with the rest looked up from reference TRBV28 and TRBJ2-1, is DVKVTQSSRYLVKRTGEKVFLECVQDMDHENMFWYRQDPGLGLRLIYFSYDVKMKEKGDIPEGYSVSREKKERFSLILESASTNQTSMYLCASLTGGSYNEQFFGPGTRLTVL.

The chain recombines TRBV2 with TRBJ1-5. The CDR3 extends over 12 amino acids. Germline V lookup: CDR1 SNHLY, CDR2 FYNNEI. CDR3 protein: CASSLNNQPQHF.

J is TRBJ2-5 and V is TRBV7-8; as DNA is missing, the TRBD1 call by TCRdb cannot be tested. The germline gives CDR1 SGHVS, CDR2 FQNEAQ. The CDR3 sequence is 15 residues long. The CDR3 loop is CASSFLTSGKETQYF.

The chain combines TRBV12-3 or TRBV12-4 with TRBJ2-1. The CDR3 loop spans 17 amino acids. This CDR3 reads CASSFELARHSYNEQFF.

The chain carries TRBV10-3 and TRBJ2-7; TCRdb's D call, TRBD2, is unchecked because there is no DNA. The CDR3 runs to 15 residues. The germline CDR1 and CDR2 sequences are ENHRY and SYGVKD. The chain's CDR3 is CATRSGLAGAYEQYF.

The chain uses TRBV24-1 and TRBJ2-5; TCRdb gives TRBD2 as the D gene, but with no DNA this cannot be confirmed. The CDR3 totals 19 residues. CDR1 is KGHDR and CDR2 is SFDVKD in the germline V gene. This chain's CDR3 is CATSDSGLAGALGQETQYF.

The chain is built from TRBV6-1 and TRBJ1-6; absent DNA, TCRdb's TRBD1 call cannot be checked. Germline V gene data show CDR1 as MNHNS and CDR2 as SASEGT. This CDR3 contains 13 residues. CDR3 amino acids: CASHQGENSPLHF.

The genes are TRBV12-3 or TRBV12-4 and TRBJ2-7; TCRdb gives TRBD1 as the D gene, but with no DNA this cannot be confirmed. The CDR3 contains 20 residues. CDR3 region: CASSPSYNPTTGINSYEQYF.

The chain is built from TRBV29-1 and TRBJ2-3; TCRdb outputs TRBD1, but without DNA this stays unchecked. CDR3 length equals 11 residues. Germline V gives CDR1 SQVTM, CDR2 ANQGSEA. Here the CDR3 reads CRGGDFDTQYF.

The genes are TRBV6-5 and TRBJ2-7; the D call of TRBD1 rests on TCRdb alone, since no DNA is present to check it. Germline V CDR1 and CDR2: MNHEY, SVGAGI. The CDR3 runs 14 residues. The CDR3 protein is CASRLRQGNTEQYF.

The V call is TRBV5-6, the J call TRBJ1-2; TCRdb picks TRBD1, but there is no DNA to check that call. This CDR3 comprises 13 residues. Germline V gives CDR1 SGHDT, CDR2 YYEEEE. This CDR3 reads CASSSKNRDGYTF.

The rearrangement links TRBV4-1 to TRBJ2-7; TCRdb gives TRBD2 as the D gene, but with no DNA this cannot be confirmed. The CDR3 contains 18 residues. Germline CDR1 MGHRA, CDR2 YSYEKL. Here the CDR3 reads CASSQELPRDYLTYEQYF.

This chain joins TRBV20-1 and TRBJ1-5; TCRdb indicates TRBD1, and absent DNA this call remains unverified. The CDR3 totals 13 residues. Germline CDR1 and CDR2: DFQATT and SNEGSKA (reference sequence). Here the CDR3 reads CSALTGFNQPQHF.

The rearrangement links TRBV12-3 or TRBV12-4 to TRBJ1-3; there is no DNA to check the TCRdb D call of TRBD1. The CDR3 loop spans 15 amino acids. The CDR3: CASSPPGQGGNTIYF.

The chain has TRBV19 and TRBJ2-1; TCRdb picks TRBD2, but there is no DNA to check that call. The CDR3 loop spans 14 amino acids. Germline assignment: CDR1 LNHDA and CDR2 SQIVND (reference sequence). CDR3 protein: CASTETASYNEQFF.